This is a list of T cell receptor beta chains from one sample in a study of stem cell transplantation in POMP-related autoinflammatory disease. Sequencing was performed with immunoSEQ multiplex PCR; in TCRdb, only in-frame clones are kept and a portion is missing. The data contain about 7,200 clones, under 85% of them seen just once; the ten biggest clones take up about 4%. What was sequenced was a CXCR5-defined cell subset from PBMCs. The receptors originated from a human donor in good health. CDR3s include the opening cysteine and the closing phenylalanine or tryptophan. Fields, in order: V gene, D gene, J gene, clone size, CDR3 protein, CDR3 DNA. The D gene is left open where the match is weak. Clone size, where shown, is once, few, many, or a class for clones that have expanded.

V gene: TRBV25-1; D gene: TRBD1; J gene: TRBJ2-7; clone size: .; CDR3 protein: CASSRQGHSYF; CDR3 DNA: TGTGCCAGCTCAAGACAGGGTCATTCGTACTTC
V gene: TRBV6-9; D gene: .; J gene: TRBJ2-2; clone size: once; CDR3 protein: CASSSGTGELFF; CDR3 DNA: TGTGCCAGCAGTTCGGGGACCGGGGAGCTGTTTTTT
V gene: TRBV11-2; D gene: .; J gene: TRBJ2-3; clone size: .; CDR3 protein: CASSLVSTDTQYF; CDR3 DNA: TGTGCCAGCAGCTTAGTGAGCACAGATACGCAGTATTTT
V gene: TRBV6-5; D gene: .; J gene: TRBJ1-5; clone size: .; CDR3 protein: CASSQNRGGGQPQHF; CDR3 DNA: TGTGCCAGCAGCCAAAATAGGGGAGGGGGTCAGCCCCAGCATTTT
V gene: TRBV27; D gene: TRBD1; J gene: TRBJ1-6; clone size: .; CDR3 protein: CASSLQGASYNSPLHF; CDR3 DNA: TGTGCCAGCAGTTTACAGGGGGCATCCTATAATTCACCCCTCCACTTT
V gene: TRBV7-6; D gene: .; J gene: TRBJ1-2; clone size: .; CDR3 protein: CASSSNYGYTF; CDR3 DNA: TGTGCCAGCAGCTCCAACTATGGCTACACCTTC
V gene: TRBV4-1; D gene: .; J gene: TRBJ2-1; clone size: .; CDR3 protein: CASSQDDFRDGAGGYNEQFF; CDR3 DNA: TGCGCCAGCAGCCAAGATGATTTCCGAGACGGGGCAGGAGGGTACAATGAGCAGTTCTTC
V gene: TRBV2; D gene: TRBD2; J gene: TRBJ2-3; clone size: .; CDR3 protein: CASSPGTRSIRSDTQYF; CDR3 DNA: TGTGCCAGCAGTCCCGGGACTAGGAGTATTCGATCAGATACGCAGTATTTT
V gene: TRBV4-1; D gene: TRBD1; J gene: TRBJ1-1; clone size: .; CDR3 protein: CASSQEGGGGKIAFF; CDR3 DNA: TGCGCCAGCAGCCAAGAGGGCGGAGGGGGCAAAATTGCTTTCTTT
V gene: TRBV5-1; D gene: TRBD1; J gene: TRBJ1-1; clone size: .; CDR3 protein: CASSAGQVNTEAFF; CDR3 DNA: TGCGCCAGCAGCGCGGGACAGGTGAACACTGAAGCTTTCTTT
V gene: TRBV4-3; D gene: .; J gene: TRBJ1-2; clone size: .; CDR3 protein: CASSQILGQNYGYTF; CDR3 DNA: TGCGCCAGCAGCCAGATTCTCGGGCAGAACTATGGCTACACCTTC
V gene: TRBV6-6; D gene: .; J gene: TRBJ2-7; clone size: .; CDR3 protein: CASRETDFEQYF; CDR3 DNA: TGTGCCAGCAGAGAGACCGATTTCGAGCAGTACTTC
V gene: TRBV5-1; D gene: TRBD1; J gene: TRBJ1-6; clone size: .; CDR3 protein: CASSLGTGGRVHSPLHF; CDR3 DNA: TGCGCCAGCAGCTTGGGGACAGGGGGACGGGTCCATTCACCCCTCCACTTT
V gene: TRBV29-1; D gene: .; J gene: TRBJ2-3; clone size: .; CDR3 protein: CSVEGYKGRDTDTQYF; CDR3 DNA: TGCAGCGTTGAAGGTTATAAGGGTCGGGACACAGATACGCAGTATTTT
V gene: TRBV18; D gene: TRBD2; J gene: TRBJ2-3; clone size: .; CDR3 protein: CASSPTFWGGTDTQYF; CDR3 DNA: TGTGCCAGCTCACCAACTTTCTGGGGGGGAACAGATACGCAGTATTTT
V gene: TRBV27; D gene: .; J gene: TRBJ1-5; clone size: few; CDR3 protein: CASSLVRGGNQPQHF; CDR3 DNA: TGTGCCAGCAGTTTAGTTCGCGGGGGCAATCAGCCCCAGCATTTT
V gene: TRBV7-2; D gene: .; J gene: TRBJ1-5; clone size: .; CDR3 protein: CASSLMPNNQPQHF; CDR3 DNA: TGTGCCAGCAGCTTAATGCCTAACAATCAGCCCCAGCATTTT